A single sample gave rise to the 8 T cell receptor beta chains below, sequenced in a study of human T cells and chemical hapten exposure. Time point in this sample: patch test 1, 2 weeks after DPC sensitization. Documented treatment: therapeutic diphenylcyclopropenone sensitization with weekly scalp DPC. TCRdb analysed the RACE reads with MiXCR anew, one entry per CDR3 protein. The sample includes 70,000 to 75,000 distinct CDR3 sequences, 32% of them seen just once. The sample consisted of whole blood, taken in connection with sensitization to the hapten diphenylcyclopropenone (DPC). The receptors here all came from a middle-aged man with alopecia areata. Some clones in this sample may be carry-over from other donors' samples.

The chain employs TRBV6-1 and TRBJ1-2; the D is unclear. The CDR3 totals 13 residues. Trimming pared 1 base from V and 2 bases from J, leaving 5 bases between. Germline CDR1 is MNHNS and CDR2 is SASEGT. The CDR3 loop is CASSEDRNYGYTF. The CDR3 DNA reads TGTGCCAGCAGTGAAGACCGGAACTATGGCTACACCTTC.

Within the sample, this clonotype is large (0.1 to 1%). The chain links TRBV28 to TRBJ2-3, with 7 bases fitting TRBD1. Trimming took 4 bases from V and 6 from J; bases not matched to a gene: 10. Germline V lookup: CDR1 MDHEN, CDR2 SYDVKM. CDR3 length: 15 residues. CDR3 protein: CASSYSLSRGDTQYF. DNA of the CDR3: TGTGCCAGCAGTTATTCACTTAGCAGGGGGGATACGCAGTATTTT.

This clonotype was counted many times. This chain connects TRBV4-3 to TRBJ2-6; D perhaps matches TRBD1 (5 bases). Per germline, CDR1 LGHNA and CDR2 YSLEER. CDR3 length: 16 amino acids. V was shortened by 0 bases and J by 1 base, with 7 bases between the two germline ends. This chain's CDR3 is CASSQDRQSGANVLTF. The CDR3 region has the DNA TGCGCCAGCAGCCAAGATCGACAGTCTGGGGCCAACGTCCTGACTTTC.

CDR3 nucleotide sequence: TGTGCCAGCAGCTTAGTTCAAGGGGCAGATACGCAGTATTTT. Translated, it gives CASSLVQGADTQYF. This chain links TRBV11-2 with TRBJ2-3, with D tentatively TRBD1 (5 bases). In germline, CDR1 is SGHAT, CDR2 FQNNGV. The CDR3 has 14 residues. Trimming removed 1 base at V and 4 bases at J, with 9 bases between.

V usage is TRBV28 and J usage is TRBJ2-1, with 9 bases identical to TRBD2. This CDR3 region has 15 residues. Losses at the gene ends were 6 bases for V and 7 bases for J; bases not matched to a gene: 10. The V gene's germline CDR1 is MDHEN and CDR2 SYDVKM. The CDR3 DNA follows: TGTGCCAGCAGCAGGCGGGGGGGGTACGTAAATGAGCAGTTCTTC. Translation gives CASSRRGGYVNEQFF.

The chain is built from TRBV5-4 and TRBJ2-5, with 12 bases identical to TRBD2. CDR3 length equals 18 residues. Germline V gene sequence: CDR1 SGHNT, CDR2 YYREEE (reference sequence). With V trimmed by 4 bases and J by 5 bases, 15 bases remained unmatched. This chain's CDR3 is CASSPDSLAGGNLETQYF. The CDR3 DNA sequence: TGTGCCAGCAGCCCGGACAGTCTAGCGGGAGGGAATTTGGAGACCCAGTACTTC.

V is TRBV20-1 and J is TRBJ2-7; 9 positions agree with TRBD2. The CDR3 covers 16 residues. Trimming removed 0 bases from V and 5 bases from J; junction bases left unmatched: 11. Per germline, CDR1 DFQATT and CDR2 SNEGSKA (reference sequence). CDR3 sequence reads: CSARDFVAGAFDEQYF. The CDR3 DNA reads TGCAGTGCTAGAGATTTCGTAGCGGGAGCTTTCGACGAGCAGTACTTC.

This clonotype was observed a few times. The chain is built from TRBV12-3 or TRBV12-4 and TRBJ1-1; possibly TRBD1 for D (6 bases). CDR3 length: 13 amino acids. Trimming stripped 8 bases from V and 3 bases from J, with 13 bases between. CDR3 amino acids: CASQQGTDTEAFF. The CDR3 nucleotides read TGTGCCAGCCAGCAGGGGACGGACACTGAAGCTTTCTTT.